Listed here are 8 T cell receptor beta chains from one sample, sequenced in a study of CD8+ T cells in alopecia areata. Isolated RNA was reverse transcribed into cDNA used as the sequencing template. The method was immunoSEQ multiplex PCR; TCRdb's version includes in-frame clones alone and lacks a portion of them. Found here are around 190,000 clones, about 61% of them singletons; the top ten hold around 5%. The specimen was CD8+ T cells sorted from blood. The receptors shown here come from a human donor in good health.

The J gene is TRBJ1-6, the V gene TRBV30, with 7 bases lining up with TRBD1. Germline CDR1 and CDR2: GTSNPN and SVGIG (reference sequence). This CDR3 contains 14 residues. The CDR3 reads CATTPGQQNSPLHF. The CDR3 nucleotides are TGTGCGACCACCCCGGGACAGCAAAATTCACCCCTCCACTTT.

The rearrangement joins TRBV29-1 to TRBJ2-7; D gene uncertain. The CDR3 is made up of 12 amino acids. Germline V gives CDR1 SQVTM, CDR2 ANQGSEA. Trimming took off 0 bases at V and 0 bases at J, with 3 bases between the two ends. CDR3 loop: CSVEDPSYEQYF. CDR3 in DNA: TGCAGCGTTGAAGACCCCTCCTACGAGCAGTACTTC.

The V call is TRBV7-8, the J call TRBJ2-7; 9 bases are a match to TRBD1. The germline gives CDR1 SGHVS, CDR2 FQNEAQ. V lost 10 bases to trimming and J lost 5 bases; unmatched junction nucleotides: 6. The CDR3 has 12 residues. The DNA of the CDR3 is TGTGCCACCAGGACAGGGGAGGACGAGCAGTACTTC. Its translation is CATRTGEDEQYF.

The V and J genes are TRBV13 and TRBJ1-4, with a possible D match to TRBD1 (5 bases). CDR1 is PRHDT and CDR2 is FYEKMQ in the germline V gene (reference sequence). Trimming stripped 1 base from V and 8 bases from J, with 14 bases between. This CDR3 contains 15 residues. CDR3 nucleotide sequence: TGTGCCAGCAGCTTAGCTCTCGGGACCAACGAAAAACTGTTTTTT. It specifies CASSLALGTNEKLFF.

The rearrangement links TRBV4-1 to TRBJ2-7, with TRBD1 as a possible D gene (6 bases). V was clipped by 3 bases and J by 1 base, with 13 bases between them. CDR3 size: 15 residues. Looked up from germline, CDR1 is MGHRA and CDR2 is YSYEKL. The CDR3 region has the DNA TGCGCCAGCAGCCAGACTCAGGGGATTTCCTACGAGCAGTACTTC. Translated, it gives CASSQTQGISYEQYF.

The chain recombines TRBV4-1 with TRBJ2-5; no definite D call. Trimming took off 3 bases at V and 1 base at J, with 15 bases between the two ends. The CDR3 is made up of 16 amino acids. Germline values: CDR1 MGHRA, CDR2 YSYEKL. CDR3 sequence (DNA): TGCGCCAGCAGCCATTCTTTGGGCGCCCGCCAAGAGACCCAGTACTTC. The encoded protein is CASSHSLGARQETQYF.

The chain couples TRBV4-1 to TRBJ2-5; 7 nucleotides match TRBD2. V lost 1 base, J lost 2 bases, and 4 bases stayed unmatched. CDR3 length: 15 amino acids. Germline CDR1 reads MGHRA; CDR2 reads YSYEKL. In DNA form, the CDR3 reads TGCGCCAGCAGCCAAGTCAATAGCGGGCAAGAGACCCAGTACTTC. Protein: CASSQVNSGQETQYF.

The rearrangement links TRBV30 to TRBJ1-5; D perhaps matches TRBD1 (6 bases). V lost 8 bases, J lost 1 base, and 15 bases lay in between. The CDR3 has 14 residues. The germline CDR1 and CDR2 sequences are GTSNPN and SVGIG (reference sequence). The CDR3: CASGGGYSNQPQHF. The CDR3 DNA reads TGTGCCAGTGGAGGGGGATACAGCAATCAGCCCCAGCATTTT. The full variable domain, its missing parts supplied by reference TRBV30 and TRBJ1-5, is SQTIHQWPATLVQPVGSPLSLECTVEGTSNPNLYWYRQAAGRGLQLLFYSVGIGQISSEVPQNLSASRPQDRQFILSSKKLLLSDSGFYLCASGGGYSNQPQHFGDGTRLSIL.